This TCR beta chain was retrieved from a study of blood T cell repertoires in COVID-19. At the level of the study: Both acute and convalescent COVID-19 samples were obtained from the United States, Italy and Spain.

Study processing details: It was from reference gene primer amplification that nucleated cell counts were estimated. The protocol was immunoSEQ multiplex PCR, while the TCRdb copy is restricted to in-frame clones and leaves out a portion. From that table come the V and J calls and clone size; the DNA was used to work out D and trimming. The sample shows 200,000 to 250,000 clones, 70% to 85% of them seen only once. Germline lookup yields CDR1 LGHDT and CDR2 YNNKEL (reference sequence). Losses at the gene ends were 1 base for V and 4 bases for J; bases not matched to a gene: 5. The length of the CDR3 is 15 residues.

The J gene is TRBJ2-7, the V gene TRBV3-1 (or the pseudogene TRBV3-2), with TRBD2 matching over 9 bases. The sample was PBMCs or T cells enriched from blood (not recorded which). This receptor was identified in a woman aged 60-75 years who had recovered from COVID-19. The CDR3 protein is CASSQVPSGEYEQYF. In nucleotides, the CDR3 is TGTGCCAGCAGCCAAGTTCCTAGCGGGGAGTACGAGCAGTACTTC.